The 11 T cell receptor beta chains reported below all come from one sample, sequenced in a study of radiation and T cells in renal cell carcinoma. Treatment: 15 Gy SBRT to primary tumor, nephrectomy 4 weeks later. Some clones are missing from TCRdb's copy, which holds only in-frame ones; the method was immunoSEQ multiplex PCR. The sample holds approximately 23,000 clones, about 50% seen once. The input for sequencing was tumor tissue, taken from a patient whose treatment included radiotherapy and nephrectomy. These receptors all come from a woman in her forties or fifties with renal cell carcinoma.

The sample holds many counts of this clone. J is TRBJ1-1 and V is TRBV7-8, with D hard to call. Trimming left V 8 bases short and J 2 bases short, with 18 bases between. Germline values: CDR1 SGHVS, CDR2 FQNEAQ. The CDR3 consists of 15 residues. CDR3 DNA sequence: TGTGCCAGCGCTTTTCGAGCGGTTGGAAACACTGAAGCTTTCTTT. Translated: CASAFRAVGNTEAFF.

This sequence joins TRBV7-9 and TRBJ1-6; 8 nucleotides match TRBD1. The germline V gene has CDR1 SEHNR and CDR2 FQNEAQ (reference sequence). This CDR3 has 16 residues. V was pared by 6 bases and J by 3 bases, with 7 bases of the junction left unmatched. The CDR3 spells CASSYGQGFYNSPLHF. In DNA, the CDR3 is TGTGCCAGCAGTTACGGACAGGGTTTCTATAATTCACCCCTCCACTTT.

This sequence joins TRBV5-1 and TRBJ2-1, with D unclear. The CDR3 consists of 13 residues. Trimming left V 0 bases short and J 3 bases short, with 4 bases between. Germline V CDR1 and CDR2: SGHRS, YFSETQ. This chain's CDR3 is CASSLDNYNEQFF. CDR3 DNA: TGCGCCAGCAGCTTGGACAACTACAATGAGCAGTTCTTC.

The chain combines TRBV10-3 with TRBJ2-1; tentatively, D is TRBD1 or TRBD2 (5 bases each). Germline V gene data show CDR1 as ENHRY and CDR2 as SYGVKD. This CDR3 region has 14 residues. Trimming stripped 6 bases from V and 6 bases from J, with 15 bases between. CDR3 amino acids: CAIRDRGAGNEQFF. CDR3 bases: TGTGCCATCAGGGATCGGGGCGCCGGCAATGAGCAGTTCTTC.

The J gene is TRBJ2-7, the V gene TRBV6-5; D possibly uses TRBD1 or TRBD2 (5 bases each). The V gene lost 7 bases and the J gene lost 2 bases, with 15 bases spanning the gap. Germline lookup yields CDR1 MNHEY and CDR2 SVGAGI. The CDR3 contains 14 residues. The CDR3 loop is CASKKVGRAYEQYF. CDR3 in DNA: TGTGCCAGCAAGAAAGTGGGACGGGCCTACGAGCAGTACTTC.

The chain uses TRBV11-3 and TRBJ2-2; 9 positions match TRBD2. Germline CDR1 is SGHNT and CDR2 is YENEEA. This CDR3 is 16 amino acids long. V lost 5 bases, J lost 6 bases, and 10 bases stayed unmatched. In DNA form, the CDR3 reads TGTGCCAGCAGCCCAGATGGGACTAGCCGGGCCGGGGAGCTGTTTTTT. Its protein is CASSPDGTSRAGELFF.

The chain couples TRBV9 to TRBJ1-5; 7 bases align to TRBD1. The CDR3 consists of 14 residues. Germline V CDR1 and CDR2: SGDLS, YYNGEE. The trim removed 4 bases at V and 4 bases at J, leaving 5 bases unmatched. The CDR3 DNA is TGTGCCAGCAGCAGGACAGGCCAGAATCAGCCCCAGCATTTT. Residues: CASSRTGQNQPQHF.

J is TRBJ2-2 and V is TRBV7-9; the D is unclear. This CDR3 is 17 amino acids long. The V end lost 5 bases, the J end lost 0 bases, and 16 bases lay between the germline ends. Germline V CDR1 and CDR2: SEHNR, FQNEAQ (reference sequence). The CDR3 here is CASSPTVGQANTGELFF. CDR3 in DNA: TGTGCCAGCAGCCCGACTGTTGGGCAGGCGAACACCGGGGAGCTGTTTTTT.

The V call is TRBV5-1, the J call TRBJ2-7, with 9 nucleotides matching TRBD1. Germline values: CDR1 SGHRS, CDR2 YFSETQ. J was trimmed by 4 bases and V by 3 bases; bases with no gene match: 5. This CDR3 spans 14 amino acids. CDR3 protein: CASSSGDREYEQYF. The CDR3, as DNA: TGCGCCAGCAGCTCCGGGGACAGGGAATACGAGCAGTACTTC.

The V gene is TRBV9, the J gene TRBJ2-1; D unresolved. Deletions cut 5 bases from V and 10 bases from J, with 19 bases between. The CDR3 has 14 residues. Germline V CDR1 and CDR2: SGDLS, YYNGEE. Here the CDR3 DNA reads TGTGCCAGCAGTCGGACCCCCCGACTCCAGGAGCAGTTCTTC. It encodes CASSRTPRLQEQFF.

The gene calls are TRBV19 and TRBJ2-7, with D perhaps TRBD1 (6 bases). CDR1 is LNHDA and CDR2 is SQIVND in the germline V gene (reference sequence). This CDR3 region has 15 residues. Trimming left V 4 bases short and J 3 bases short, with 16 bases between. The CDR3 DNA sequence: TGTGCCAGTAGTAGTACAGGGCTATCATACTACGAGCAGTACTTC. Protein sequence: CASSSTGLSYYEQYF.